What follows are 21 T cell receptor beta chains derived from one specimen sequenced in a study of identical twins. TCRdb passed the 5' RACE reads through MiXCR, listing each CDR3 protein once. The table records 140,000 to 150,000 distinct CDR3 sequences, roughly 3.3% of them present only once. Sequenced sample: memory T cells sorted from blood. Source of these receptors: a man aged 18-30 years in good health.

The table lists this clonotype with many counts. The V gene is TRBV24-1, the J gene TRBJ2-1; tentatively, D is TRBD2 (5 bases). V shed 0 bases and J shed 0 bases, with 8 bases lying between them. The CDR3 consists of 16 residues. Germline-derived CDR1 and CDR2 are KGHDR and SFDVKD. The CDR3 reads CATSDLSGSSYNEQFF. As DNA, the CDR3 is TGTGCCACCAGTGATTTGAGCGGAAGCTCCTACAATGAGCAGTTCTTC.

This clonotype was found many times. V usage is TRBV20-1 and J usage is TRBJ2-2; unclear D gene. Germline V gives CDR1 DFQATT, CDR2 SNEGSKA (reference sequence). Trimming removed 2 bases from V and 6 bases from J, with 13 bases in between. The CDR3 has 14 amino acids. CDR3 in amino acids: CSARQAQGAGELFF. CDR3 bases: TGCAGTGCTAGACAAGCGCAAGGAGCCGGGGAGCTGTTTTTT.

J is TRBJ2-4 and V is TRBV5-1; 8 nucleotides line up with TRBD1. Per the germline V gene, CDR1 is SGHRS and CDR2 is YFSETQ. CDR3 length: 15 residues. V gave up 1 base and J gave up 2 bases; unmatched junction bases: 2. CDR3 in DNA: TGCGCCAGCAGCTTGAGACAGGGGACCAAAAACATTCAGTACTTC. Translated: CASSLRQGTKNIQYF.

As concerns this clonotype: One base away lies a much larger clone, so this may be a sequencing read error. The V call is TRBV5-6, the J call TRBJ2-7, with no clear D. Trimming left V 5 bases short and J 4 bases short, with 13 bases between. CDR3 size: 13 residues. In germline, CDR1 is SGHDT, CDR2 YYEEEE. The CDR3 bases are TGTGCCAGCAGGAGTGCGTTTGGGTACGAGCAGTACTTC. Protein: CASRSAFGYEQYF.

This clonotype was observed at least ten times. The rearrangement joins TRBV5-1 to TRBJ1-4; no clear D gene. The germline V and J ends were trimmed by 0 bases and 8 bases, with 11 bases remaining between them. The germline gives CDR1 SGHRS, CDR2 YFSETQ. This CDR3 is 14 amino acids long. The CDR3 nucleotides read TGCGCCAGCAGCTTGGCGAGGGTGGAGGAAAAACTGTTTTTT. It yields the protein CASSLARVEEKLFF.

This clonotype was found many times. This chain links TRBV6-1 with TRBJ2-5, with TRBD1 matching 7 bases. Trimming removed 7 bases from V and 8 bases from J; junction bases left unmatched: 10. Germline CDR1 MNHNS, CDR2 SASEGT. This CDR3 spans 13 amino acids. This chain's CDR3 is CASNPGQLGTQYF. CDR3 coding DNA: TGTGCCAGCAATCCGGGACAGCTGGGTACCCAGTACTTC.

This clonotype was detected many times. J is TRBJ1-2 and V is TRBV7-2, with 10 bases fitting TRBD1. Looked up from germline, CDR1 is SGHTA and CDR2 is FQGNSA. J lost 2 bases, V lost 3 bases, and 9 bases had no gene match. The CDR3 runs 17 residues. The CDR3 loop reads CASSLGGGQGVNYGYTF. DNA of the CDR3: TGTGCCAGCAGCTTGGGTGGAGGACAGGGGGTGAACTATGGCTACACCTTC.

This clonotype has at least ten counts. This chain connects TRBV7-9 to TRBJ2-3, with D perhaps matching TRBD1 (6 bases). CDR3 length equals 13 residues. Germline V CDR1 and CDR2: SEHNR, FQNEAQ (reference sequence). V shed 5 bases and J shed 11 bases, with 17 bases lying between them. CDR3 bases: TGTGCCAGCAGCCTACTGACAGGCTCAGGGCAGTATTTT. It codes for CASSLLTGSGQYF.

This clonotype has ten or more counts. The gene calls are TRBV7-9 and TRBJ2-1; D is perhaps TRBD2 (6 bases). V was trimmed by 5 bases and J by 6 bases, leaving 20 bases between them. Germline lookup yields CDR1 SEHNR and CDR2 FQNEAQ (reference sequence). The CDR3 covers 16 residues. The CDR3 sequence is CASSRLPVEGGNEQFF. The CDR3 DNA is TGTGCCAGCAGCCGCCTCCCGGTGGAGGGCGGCAATGAGCAGTTCTTC.

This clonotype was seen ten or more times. The CDR3 loop reads CSVKNTLGRGRTDTQYF. The CDR3 region has the DNA TGCAGCGTTAAAAACACCCTGGGGAGGGGACGCACAGATACGCAGTATTTT. The chain joins TRBV29-1 to TRBJ2-3, with TRBD2 matching 7 bases. Trimming took 5 bases from V and 1 from J; bases not matched to a gene: 15. Germline CDR1 SQVTM, CDR2 ANQGSEA. This CDR3 is 17 amino acids long.

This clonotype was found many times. CDR3 DNA: TGTGCCAGCAGCTCGGGACACGCGAACACTGAAGCTTTCTTT. Translation gives CASSSGHANTEAFF. The chain has TRBV7-3 and TRBJ1-1, with D possibly TRBD1 on 6 matching bases. V lost 4 bases and J 1 base, leaving 10 bases between the germline ends. This CDR3 has 14 residues. Germline V CDR1 and CDR2: SGHTA, FQGTGA. Full variable domain (outside the CDR3, taken from reference TRBV7-3 and TRBJ1-1): GAGVSQTPSNKVTEKGKYVELRCDPISGHTALYWYRQSLGQGPEFLIYFQGTGAADDSGLPNDRFFAVRPEGSVSTLKIQRTERGDSAVYLCASSSGHANTEAFFGQGTRLTVV.

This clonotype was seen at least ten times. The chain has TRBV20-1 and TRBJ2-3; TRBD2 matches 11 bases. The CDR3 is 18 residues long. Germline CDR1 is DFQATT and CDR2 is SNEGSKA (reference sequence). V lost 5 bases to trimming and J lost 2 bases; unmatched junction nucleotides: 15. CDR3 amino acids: CSARAIATSGTLTDTQYF. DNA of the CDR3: TGCAGTGCTCGAGCAATAGCGACTAGCGGGACCCTCACAGATACGCAGTATTTT.

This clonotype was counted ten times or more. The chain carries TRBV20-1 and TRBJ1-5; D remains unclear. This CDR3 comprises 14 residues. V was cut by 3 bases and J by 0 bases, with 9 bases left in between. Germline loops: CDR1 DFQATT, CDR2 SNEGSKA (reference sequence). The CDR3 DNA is TGCAGTGCTAGTGGAGAGTATAGCAATCAGCCCCAGCATTTT. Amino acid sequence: CSASGEYSNQPQHF.

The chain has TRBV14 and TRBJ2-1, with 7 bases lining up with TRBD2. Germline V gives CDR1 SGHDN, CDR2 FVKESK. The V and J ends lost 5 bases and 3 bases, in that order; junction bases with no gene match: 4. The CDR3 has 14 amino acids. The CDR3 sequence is CASSGDYYYNEQFF. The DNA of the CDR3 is TGTGCCAGCAGCGGGGACTACTACTACAATGAGCAGTTCTTC.

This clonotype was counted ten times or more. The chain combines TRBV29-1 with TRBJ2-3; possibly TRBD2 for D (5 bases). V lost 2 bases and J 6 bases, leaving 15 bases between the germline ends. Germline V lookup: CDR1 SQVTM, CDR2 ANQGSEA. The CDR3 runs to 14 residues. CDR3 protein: CSVEHAAGGDTQYF. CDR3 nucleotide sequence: TGCAGCGTTGAACACGCCGCGGGTGGGGATACGCAGTATTTT.

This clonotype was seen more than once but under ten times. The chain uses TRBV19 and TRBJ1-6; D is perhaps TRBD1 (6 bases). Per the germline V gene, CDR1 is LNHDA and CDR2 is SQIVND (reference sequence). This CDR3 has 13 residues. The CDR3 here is CGSGVGGDSPLHF. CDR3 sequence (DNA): TGTGGGAGCGGTGTAGGGGGAGATTCACCCCTCCACTTT.

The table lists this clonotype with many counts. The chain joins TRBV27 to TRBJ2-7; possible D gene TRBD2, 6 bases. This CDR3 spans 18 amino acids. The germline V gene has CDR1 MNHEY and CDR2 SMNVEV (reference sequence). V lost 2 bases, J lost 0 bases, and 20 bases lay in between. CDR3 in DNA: TGTGCCAGCAGTTTAAGTCTGGGGACCGCGGGAAGCTCCTACGAGCAGTACTTC. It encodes CASSLSLGTAGSSYEQYF.

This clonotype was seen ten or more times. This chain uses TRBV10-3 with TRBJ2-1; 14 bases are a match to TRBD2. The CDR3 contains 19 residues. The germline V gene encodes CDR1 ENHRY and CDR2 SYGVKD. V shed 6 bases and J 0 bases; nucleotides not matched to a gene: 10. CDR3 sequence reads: CAISQIGGLAGASYNEQFF. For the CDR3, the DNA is TGTGCCATCAGCCAAATAGGGGGACTAGCGGGGGCCTCCTACAATGAGCAGTTCTTC.

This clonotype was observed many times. The DNA of the CDR3 is TGTGCCATCAGTGAGAATACCCAAGAGACCCAGTACTTC. Encoded protein: CAISENTQETQYF. The chain carries TRBV10-3 and TRBJ2-5; no definite D call. The CDR3 consists of 13 residues. Trimming left V 2 bases short and J 1 base short, with 5 bases between. Germline V gene sequence: CDR1 ENHRY, CDR2 SYGVKD.

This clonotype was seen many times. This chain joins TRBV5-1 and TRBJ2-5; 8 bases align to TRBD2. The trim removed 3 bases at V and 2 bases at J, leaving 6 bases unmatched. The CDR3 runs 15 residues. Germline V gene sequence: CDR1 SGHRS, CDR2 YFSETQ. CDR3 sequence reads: CASSSGTRAQETQYF. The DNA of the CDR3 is TGCGCCAGCAGCTCCGGGACTAGGGCTCAAGAGACCCAGTACTTC.

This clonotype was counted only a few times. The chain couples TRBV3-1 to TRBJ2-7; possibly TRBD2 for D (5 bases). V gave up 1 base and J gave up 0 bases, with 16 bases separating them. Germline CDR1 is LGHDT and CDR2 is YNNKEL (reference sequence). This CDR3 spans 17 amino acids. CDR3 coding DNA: TGTGCCAGCAGCCAAGGCGGGTGGGGTTTGAGCTCCTACGAGCAGTACGTC. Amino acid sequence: CASSQGGWGLSSYEQYV.